Here is one T cell receptor (beta chain) with its context. There are 20 residues in the CDR3. Germline V lookup: CDR1 GTSNPN, CDR2 SVGIG (reference sequence). Trimming removed 1 base from V and 6 bases from J; junction bases left unmatched: 21. Clones were read by immunoSEQ multiplex PCR, and TCRdb kept only the in-frame ones, dropping some. The sample has approximately 660,000 clones, around 89% seen once. This specimen belongs to a study of shared T cell receptors in the human thymus. These data were also filed under a second study, of human thymus T cells.

This TCR came from a boy less than two years old with a congenital heart defect. The specimen sequenced was thymocytes. The J gene is TRBJ1-2, the V gene TRBV30; 12 nucleotides line up with TRBD1. CDR3 sequence reads: CAWSARTSGRAGTGGHGYTF. Written as DNA, the CDR3 is TGTGCCTGGAGTGCCCGGACTAGCGGGAGGGCCGGGACAGGGGGCCATGGCTACACCTTC.